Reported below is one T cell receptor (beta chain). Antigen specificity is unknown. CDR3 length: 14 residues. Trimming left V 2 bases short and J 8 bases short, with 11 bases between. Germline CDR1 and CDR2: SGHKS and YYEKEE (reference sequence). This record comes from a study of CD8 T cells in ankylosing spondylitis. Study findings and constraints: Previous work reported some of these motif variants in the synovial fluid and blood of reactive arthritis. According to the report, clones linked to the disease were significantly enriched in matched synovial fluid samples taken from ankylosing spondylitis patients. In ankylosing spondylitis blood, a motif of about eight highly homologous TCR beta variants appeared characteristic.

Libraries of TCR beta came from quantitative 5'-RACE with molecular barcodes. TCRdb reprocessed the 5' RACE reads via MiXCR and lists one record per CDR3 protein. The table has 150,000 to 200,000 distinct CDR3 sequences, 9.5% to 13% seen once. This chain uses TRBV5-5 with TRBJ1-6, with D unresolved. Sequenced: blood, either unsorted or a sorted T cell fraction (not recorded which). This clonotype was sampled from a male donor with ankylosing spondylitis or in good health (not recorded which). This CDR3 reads CASSFEWSDSPLHF. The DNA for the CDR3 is TGTGCCAGCAGCTTTGAGTGGAGTGATTCACCCCTCCACTTT.